A selection of T cell receptor beta chains follows, all from one sample in a study of shared clonotypes between healthy human individuals. The repertoire was sequenced with immunoSEQ multiplex PCR; TCRdb's copy has only in-frame clones and lacks some. The table lists hundreds of thousands of clones, roughly 95% of them singletons. Input material: naive CD8+ T cells sorted from blood. These receptors all stem from a woman younger than 45 in good health. CDR3s include the opening cysteine and the closing phenylalanine or tryptophan. The D gene is left open where the match is weak. Part of the rows lack a size; the others show once, few, many or a class for expanded clones.

J gene,D gene,clone size,V gene,CDR3 protein,CDR3 DNA
TRBJ2-1,TRBD2,.,TRBV5-1,CASARRGTSTYNEQFF,TGCGCCAGCGCCCGGCGCGGGACTAGCACCTACAATGAGCAGTTCTTC
TRBJ2-5,.,once,TRBV5-6,CASSLVEGARETQYF,TGTGCCAGCAGCTTGGTTGAAGGGGCTAGGGAGACCCAGTACTTC
TRBJ2-1,TRBD2,.,TRBV19,CASSMTLWSGRDNEQFF,TGTGCCAGTAGTATGACTTTGTGGAGCGGGAGGGACAATGAGCAGTTCTTC
TRBJ2-7,TRBD2,.,TRBV28,CASSSRGGTSVYEQYF,TGTGCCAGCAGCTCACGCGGCGGGACTAGCGTTTACGAGCAGTACTTC
TRBJ2-2,.,.,TRBV4-2,CASSRGTGELFF,TGTGCCAGCAGCCGAGGTACCGGGGAGCTGTTTTTT
TRBJ2-1,.,.,TRBV11-2,CASSLVRGSHNEQFF,TGTGCCAGCAGCTTAGTGCGGGGATCTCACAATGAGCAGTTCTTC
TRBJ2-3,.,.,TRBV27,CASSSPPGGAQYF,TGTGCCAGCAGTTCCCCGCCCGGCGGGGCGCAGTATTTT
TRBJ1-5,TRBD1,.,TRBV19,CASSISPGTGWGQPQHF,TGTGCCAGTAGTATAAGTCCCGGGACAGGGTGGGGGCAGCCCCAGCATTTT
TRBJ2-1,TRBD2,.,TRBV9,CASSVSGGHYEQFF,TGTGCCAGCAGCGTTAGCGGGGGCCATTATGAGCAGTTCTTC
TRBJ2-7,TRBD2,.,TRBV13,CASSLGTSGLYEQYF,TGTGCCAGCAGCCTTGGGACTAGCGGACTCTACGAGCAGTACTTC
TRBJ2-3,TRBD2,.,TRBV27,CASSSLAGVTDTQYF,TGTGCCAGCAGTTCACTAGCGGGAGTGACAGATACGCAGTATTTT
TRBJ2-5,.,once,TRBV7-9,CASSGRTHPTETQYF,TGTGCCAGCAGCGGGCGGACCCACCCAACGGAGACCCAGTACTTC
TRBJ1-1,.,.,TRBV5-1,CASSFLVRGTEAFF,TGCGCCAGCAGCTTCCTTGTACGGGGGACTGAAGCTTTCTTT
TRBJ1-6,.,.,TRBV27,CASSLGRYNWALHF,TGTGCCAGCAGTTTAGGAAGGTACAATTGGGCCCTCCACTTT
TRBJ2-5,TRBD2,.,TRBV19,CASTPSGGSLPEETQYF,TGTGCCAGTACCCCTTCTGGCGGGAGCTTGCCCGAAGAGACCCAGTACTTC
TRBJ1-6,.,once,TRBV27,CASSSTLGESPLHF,TGTGCCAGCAGTTCCACCCTCGGGGAATCACCCCTCCACTTT
TRBJ1-5,TRBD1,.,TRBV15,CATSRGTGESNQPQHF,TGTGCCACCAGCAGGGGGACAGGGGAGAGCAATCAGCCCCAGCATTTT
TRBJ2-1,.,.,TRBV19,CATLVWQGQYNEQFF,TGTGCCACCCTAGTATGGCAGGGCCAGTACAATGAGCAGTTCTTC
TRBJ2-7,.,few,TRBV5-4,CASSSDYEQYF,TGTGCCAGCAGCTCCGATTACGAGCAGTACTTC
TRBJ1-4,.,.,TRBV7-8,CASSLSSEGDATNEKLFF,TGTGCCAGCAGCTTAAGTTCGGAAGGTGATGCAACTAATGAAAAACTGTTTTTT
TRBJ1-1,TRBD1,.,TRBV28,CASSPRTGSGTEAFF,TGTGCCAGCAGTCCGCGGACAGGGTCGGGCACTGAAGCTTTCTTT
TRBJ2-7,TRBD2,.,TRBV4-1,CASSQDGSGTSGDSSYEQYF,TGCGCCAGCAGCCAAGATGGGTCGGGGACTAGCGGGGACAGCTCCTACGAGCAGTACTTC
TRBJ1-2,.,.,TRBV4-2,CASSQEVNPYGYTF,TGTGCCAGCAGCCAAGAAGTGAACCCCTATGGCTACACCTTC
TRBJ2-4,.,.,TRBV20-1,CSAGLGVIQYF,TGCAGTGCTGGGTTGGGAGTTATTCAGTACTTC
TRBJ2-3,.,once,TRBV27,CASSLLGGTSTDTQYF,TGTGCCAGCAGTTTACTCGGCGGGACAAGCACAGATACGCAGTATTTT
TRBJ2-1,TRBD2,once,TRBV5-1,CASSPATSGTDEQFF,TGCGCCAGCAGCCCGGCGACTAGCGGGACCGATGAGCAGTTCTTC
TRBJ1-2,.,.,TRBV4-1,CASSQGGRWNPNYGYTF,TGCGCCAGCAGCCAAGGGGGCAGGTGGAATCCTAACTATGGCTACACCTTC
TRBJ2-7,.,.,TRBV5-6,CASSLDLGNYEQYF,TGTGCCAGCAGCTTGGATCTAGGCAACTACGAGCAGTACTTC
TRBJ2-7,.,.,TRBV2,CASSEVHSSYEQYF,TGTGCCAGCAGTGAAGTCCACAGCTCCTACGAGCAGTACTTC
TRBJ1-1,.,.,TRBV28,CASSQNPWGAPSLGTEAFF,TGTGCCAGCAGTCAGAACCCTTGGGGGGCGCCTTCCTTGGGCACTGAAGCTTTCTTT
TRBJ2-7,.,.,TRBV27,CASRMDIFYEQYF,TGTGCCAGCAGAATGGATATATTCTACGAGCAGTACTTC
TRBJ1-4,TRBD1,.,TRBV27,CASSLRTGYNEKLFF,TGTGCCAGCAGCCTCCGGACAGGGTATAATGAAAAACTGTTTTTT
TRBJ2-1,.,.,TRBV27,CASSSRDGTYNEQFF,TGTGCCAGCAGTTCTCGGGACGGAACCTACAATGAGCAGTTCTTC
TRBJ2-7,.,few,TRBV7-9,CASSSGTYYEQYF,TGTGCCAGCAGCTCCGGGACTTACTACGAGCAGTACTTC
TRBJ2-5,TRBD2,.,TRBV27,CASSGSYSGQETQYF,TGTGCCAGCAGTGGATCCTATAGCGGGCAAGAGACCCAGTACTTC
TRBJ2-5,.,.,TRBV29-1,CSVDWTRETQETQYF,TGCAGCGTTGATTGGACGCGGGAAACCCAAGAGACCCAGTACTTC
TRBJ2-1,TRBD1,.,TRBV27,CASSLTGVHNEQFF,TGTGCCAGCAGTTTAACAGGGGTCCACAATGAGCAGTTCTTC
TRBJ1-1,.,.,TRBV30,CAWSSVETGAFF,TGTGCCTGGAGTTCTGTGGAAACAGGAGCTTTCTTT
TRBJ1-1,TRBD1,once,TRBV11-3,CASSQGTGLMNTEAFF,TGTGCCAGCAGCCAGGGGACAGGGCTTATGAACACTGAAGCTTTCTTT